This entry lists 26 T cell receptor beta chains sequenced from one sample in a study of T cell responses to AZD1222 COVID-19 vaccine. Assay used: immunoSEQ multiplex PCR; TCRdb lists only in-frame clones, some missing. The sample lists over 150,000 clones, 85% to 90% occurring once. Sequencing used peripheral blood, obtained on day 0 of AZD1222 vaccination. The receptors shown here come from an adult in good health.

The CDR3: CASSPPGTGAPREQFF. CDR3 bases: TGTGCCAGCAGTCCCCCCGGGACAGGGGCCCCCAGGGAGCAGTTCTTC. This chain connects TRBV27 to TRBJ2-1, with 10 bases lining up with TRBD1. Germline CDR1 MNHEY, CDR2 SMNVEV (reference sequence). The CDR3 loop spans 16 amino acids. The V and J ends lost 5 bases and 10 bases, in that order; junction bases with no gene match: 14.

This clone was picked up one time. This CDR3 reads CASSPDAVYEQYF. For the CDR3, the DNA is TGTGCCAGCAGTCCCGACGCAGTCTACGAGCAGTACTTC. The chain joins TRBV12-3 or TRBV12-4 to TRBJ2-7; D is unresolved. The V end lost 5 bases, the J end lost 3 bases, and 11 bases lay between the germline ends. The CDR3 has 13 residues.

This clone was seen only a few times. The chain links TRBV21-1 to TRBJ1-4; TRBD1 is taken as the D call from the table, unchecked against the DNA. TRBV21-1 is described as a pseudogene. CDR3 length: 12 residues. The CDR3 sequence: CASSPPTGRLFF. CDR3 DNA sequence: TGTGCCAGCAGCCCTCCTACAGGGCGGCTGTTTTTT.

This clone turned up a few times. The chain combines TRBV30 with TRBJ1-4, with 11 bases aligning to TRBD1. This CDR3 region has 14 residues. V lost 4 bases to trimming and J lost 9 bases; unmatched junction nucleotides: 7. Germline CDR1 GTSNPN, CDR2 SVGIG (reference sequence). CDR3 in DNA: TGTGCCTGGACCTTGGGACAGGGGGTCAAAAAACTGTTTTTT. Protein: CAWTLGQGVKKLFF.

The chain couples TRBV28 to TRBJ2-7, with 7 bases aligning to TRBD1. CDR1 and CDR2 from the germline V gene are MDHEN and SYDVKM. This CDR3 has 14 residues. The J segment lost 3 bases and the V segment lost 5 bases, leaving 7 bases of the junction unmatched. The CDR3 loop is CASSIPGQSYEQYF. Written as DNA, the CDR3 is TGTGCCAGCAGTATACCGGGACAGAGCTACGAGCAGTACTTC.

The chain carries TRBV7-9 and TRBJ2-7, with 7 bases that match TRBD2. The CDR3 is 14 residues long. V lost 4 bases and J lost 2; bases outside the gene matches: 5. In germline, CDR1 is SEHNR, CDR2 FQNEAQ (reference sequence). CDR3 in DNA: TGTGCCAGCAGCTCATGGGGGGGAACCTACGAGCAGTACTTC. Its translation: CASSSWGGTYEQYF.

V is TRBV15 and J is TRBJ2-1, with 9 bases that match TRBD2. Trimming removed 2 bases from V and 5 bases from J; junction bases left unmatched: 10. CDR3 length: 17 amino acids. From germline, CDR1 is LNHNV and CDR2 YYDKDF (reference sequence). The CDR3 here is CATSRQQGGRAHNEQFF. The CDR3 DNA follows: TGTGCCACCAGCAGACAGCAGGGCGGGAGGGCACACAATGAGCAGTTCTTC.

The chain combines TRBV20-1 with TRBJ1-6, with a tentative D call TRBD1 (5 bases). Germline V gene sequence: CDR1 DFQATT, CDR2 SNEGSKA (reference sequence). The germline V and J ends were trimmed by 3 bases and 9 bases, with 21 bases remaining between them. This CDR3 has 16 residues. CDR3 nucleotides: TGCAGTGCTAGTATCGCCCGGGGGGGTGTAAGTTCACCCCTCCACTTT. Protein product: CSASIARGGVSSPLHF.

The chain uses TRBV18 and TRBJ2-1, with 10 bases identical to TRBD2. Germline V gene data show CDR1 as KGHSH and CDR2 as LQKENI. The CDR3 extends over 15 amino acids. J lost 3 bases, V lost 2 bases, and 1 base had no gene match. The CDR3 nucleotides read TGTGCCAGCTCACCAAGCGGGGGGGGCTACAATGAGCAGTTCTTC. Translated, it gives CASSPSGGGYNEQFF.

In its sample, this clone was seen a few times. The chain uses TRBV6-5 and TRBJ1-3; 10 positions agree with TRBD1. The CDR3 loop spans 14 amino acids. Germline CDR1 is MNHEY and CDR2 is SVGAGI. The junction had 3 bases not matched to a gene; V was cut back by 5 bases and J by 5 bases. The CDR3 sequence is CASSPTGGRNTIYF. The CDR3 DNA reads as TGTGCCAGCAGTCCGACAGGGGGCCGAAACACCATATATTTT.

This clone has a single count. The chain employs TRBV19 and TRBJ1-6, with 8 bases lining up with TRBD1. Germline-derived CDR1 and CDR2 are LNHDA and SQIVND (reference sequence). V shed 7 bases and J 6 bases; nucleotides not matched to a gene: 8. The CDR3 is 15 residues long. The CDR3 is CASTSSGGGNSPLHF. In DNA, the CDR3 is TGTGCCAGTACCTCCTCAGGGGGCGGTAATTCACCCCTCCACTTT.

The V and J genes are TRBV18 and TRBJ2-7; D remains unclear. This CDR3 comprises 11 residues. The germline V gene encodes CDR1 KGHSH and CDR2 LQKENI. Trimming shortened V by 3 bases and J by 7 bases, and 7 bases separated the two germline ends. The CDR3 is CASSPKEEQYF. Written as DNA, the CDR3 is TGTGCCAGCTCACCGAAAGAAGAGCAGTACTTC.

The chain joins TRBV5-1 to TRBJ2-1; 8 nucleotides agree with TRBD2. Germline trimming cut 0 bases from V and 3 bases from J; bases unmatched to any gene: 5. CDR1 SGHRS and CDR2 YFSETQ come from the germline V gene. The CDR3 consists of 16 residues. CDR3 DNA: TGCGCCAGCAGCTTGGGAGCGGGAGTGAACTACAATGAGCAGTTCTTC. Translated, it gives CASSLGAGVNYNEQFF.

The chain couples TRBV24-1 to TRBJ2-1, with D maybe TRBD2 (5 bases). V was shortened by 6 bases and J by 7 bases, with 6 bases between the two germline ends. The length of the CDR3 is 11 residues. Germline values: CDR1 KGHDR, CDR2 SFDVKD. The CDR3 reads CATSPGNEQFF. The CDR3 coding sequence is TGTGCCACCAGTCCGGGGAATGAGCAGTTCTTC.

The chain joins TRBV28 to TRBJ1-4, with D tentatively TRBD1 (5 bases). The CDR3 consists of 14 residues. In germline, CDR1 is MDHEN, CDR2 SYDVKM. The ends were cut back, 5 bases at V and 7 bases at J, with 14 bases in the middle. This CDR3 is CASSPQRGGEKLFF. Written as DNA, the CDR3 is TGTGCCAGCAGTCCCCAACGGGGGGGTGAAAAACTGTTTTTT.

The chain employs TRBV6-5 and TRBJ1-1; D ambiguous. The CDR3 sequence is 11 residues long. Germline V gene sequence: CDR1 MNHEY, CDR2 SVGAGI. The CDR3: CANGEFGEAFF. The CDR3, as DNA: TGTGCAAACGGGGAATTCGGTGAAGCTTTCTTT.

This clone was seen just once. Here the CDR3 DNA reads TGCGCCAGCAGTCCCGACCCTTTCTATGGCTACACCTTC. Translating it yields CASSPDPFYGYTF. This chain joins TRBV10-1 and TRBJ1-2; D gene unclear. Germline assignment: CDR1 WNHNN and CDR2 SYGVQD (reference sequence). V dropped 5 bases and J dropped 4 bases, with 11 bases sitting between them. The CDR3 totals 13 residues.

This chain uses TRBV28 with TRBJ2-5; the match to TRBD2 covers 12 bases. This CDR3 has 15 amino acids. CDR1 MDHEN and CDR2 SYDVKM come from the germline V gene. The junction had 6 bases not matched to a gene; V was cut back by 5 bases and J by 5 bases. CDR3 DNA sequence: TGTGCCAGCAGTCCGGGCGGGACTAGCGGGGAGACCCAGTACTTC. The encoded protein is CASSPGGTSGETQYF.

The chain carries TRBV7-2 and TRBJ2-3; 12 bases align to TRBD2. Germline V gene data show CDR1 as SGHTA and CDR2 as FQGNSA. J lost 7 bases, V lost 5 bases, and 7 bases had no gene match. CDR3 size: 15 residues. CDR3 residues: CASSDLAGGPNTQYF. CDR3 in DNA: TGTGCCAGCAGCGACCTAGCGGGAGGGCCAAATACGCAGTATTTT.

This chain links TRBV19 with TRBJ1-5; D gene unclear. CDR3 length: 17 residues. The germline V gene encodes CDR1 LNHDA and CDR2 SQIVND (reference sequence). V was pared by 3 bases and J by 6 bases, with 21 bases between. For the CDR3, the DNA is TGTGCCAGTAGTATTTTCGGGCAGGCCAGGAGAGGTCAGCCCCAGCATTTT. This encodes CASSIFGQARRGQPQHF.

V and J are TRBV6-5 and TRBJ2-5, with 7 bases matching TRBD1. The V gene end was trimmed by 2 bases and the J gene end by 1 base; junction bases not matched to a gene: 4. The germline V gene encodes CDR1 MNHEY and CDR2 SVGAGI. The CDR3 length is 15 residues. Here the CDR3 reads CASSYPTGRQETQYF. CDR3 coding DNA: TGTGCCAGCAGTTACCCGACAGGGCGCCAAGAGACCCAGTACTTC.

Turning to this clone: This sample also contains other DNA sequences that code for the same CDR3. The chain recombines TRBV6-2 or TRBV6-3 with TRBJ1-1, with D perhaps matching TRBD1 (6 bases). Germline loops: CDR1 MNHEY, CDR2 SVGEGT. V dropped 0 bases and J dropped 4 bases, with 9 bases sitting between them. CDR3 size: 14 residues. In DNA form, the CDR3 reads TGTGCCAGCAGTTACTCGGGAGGGGGCACTGAAGCTTTCTTT. It yields the protein CASSYSGGGTEAFF.

This chain uses TRBV5-5 with TRBJ2-5; no firm D call. The CDR3 covers 15 residues. Trimming shortened V by 1 base and J by 2 bases, and 12 bases separated the two germline ends. Germline-derived CDR1 and CDR2 are SGHKS and YYEKEE (reference sequence). CDR3 nucleotides: TGTGCCAGCAGCTTGCGTTTTCTGGGGCAAGAGACCCAGTACTTC. Translated, it gives CASSLRFLGQETQYF.

This clone was recorded once. V and J are TRBV10-2 and TRBJ1-5; D is ambiguous. The V and J ends lost 3 bases and 5 bases respectively, with 8 bases between them. Germline CDR1 is WSHSY and CDR2 is SAAADI. The length of the CDR3 is 13 residues. The CDR3 region is CASSDGVYQPQHF. As DNA, the CDR3 is TGCGCCAGCAGTGACGGGGTATATCAGCCCCAGCATTTT.

The rearrangement links TRBV13 to TRBJ2-5; 7 bases map to TRBD2. The CDR3 length is 15 residues. With V trimmed by 8 bases and J by 0 bases, 9 bases remained unmatched. The V gene's germline CDR1 is PRHDT and CDR2 FYEKMQ (reference sequence). The CDR3 DNA is TGTGCCAGCCGGGAGGCCCGGTTGTACCAAGAGACCCAGTACTTC. Its translation is CASREARLYQETQYF.

V is TRBV7-3 and J is TRBJ1-1; D is possibly TRBD1 (6 bases). V lost 1 base, J lost 6 bases, and 15 bases lay in between. The CDR3 runs 15 residues. Germline CDR1 is SGHTA and CDR2 is FQGTGA. The CDR3 reads CASSLRGGQAPEAFF. The CDR3 DNA sequence: TGTGCCAGCAGCTTAAGGGGGGGACAAGCCCCTGAAGCTTTCTTT.